Given below is one T cell receptor (beta chain) in context. Clones were read by immunoSEQ multiplex PCR, and TCRdb kept only the in-frame ones, dropping some. The profile shows over 150,000 clones, around four fifths of them singletons. These data belong to a study of blood T cell repertoires in COVID-19. Germline-derived CDR1 and CDR2 are LGHDT and YNNKEL (reference sequence). The CDR3 totals 14 residues. The ends were cut back, 7 bases at V and 3 bases at J, with 13 bases in the middle. The source is a woman aged 80 or over with COVID-19, enrolled during active disease. The gene calls are TRBV3-1 (or the pseudogene TRBV3-2) and TRBJ2-1; D possibly corresponds to TRBD1 (6 bases). The sequenced sample consisted of peripheral blood. Here the CDR3 DNA reads TGTGCCAGCAATGGGGGCGAGAGCTACAATGAGCAGTTCTTC. Protein: CASNGGESYNEQFF.